These 2 T cell receptor beta chains share one sample of origin, sequenced in a study of CD8 T cells in Susac syndrome. About 0.5 to 1 ug RNA was reverse transcribed with random hexamers. TCRdb redid the calling of the immunoSEQ multiplex PCR reads with MiXCR, one entry per CDR3 protein. The sample shows about 130,000 distinct CDR3 sequences, 90% to 95% of them seen only once. The material sequenced was CD4+ T cells from PBMCs. The origin of the receptors is a human donor in good health.

This clonotype was detected only a few times. This rearrangement joins TRBV29-1 to TRBJ1-5; tentatively, D is TRBD1 (6 bases). This CDR3 spans 12 amino acids. Germline CDR1 is SQVTM and CDR2 is ANQGSEA. CDR3 sequence reads: CTLGGASQPQHF. The CDR3 DNA sequence: TGCACCTTAGGGGGGGCAAGTCAGCCCCAGCATTTT.

This chain joins TRBV5-1 and TRBJ1-5, with unresolved D. The germline V and J ends were trimmed by 0 bases and 2 bases, with 9 bases remaining between them. CDR3 length: 15 residues. Germline-derived CDR1 and CDR2 are SGHRS and YFSETQ. The DNA of the CDR3 is TGCGCCAGCAGCTTGGGCGGGAGCGGCAATCAGCCCCAGCATTTT. Translating gives CASSLGGSGNQPQHF. Full variable domain (remainder filled in from reference TRBV5-1 and TRBJ1-5): KAGVTQTPRYLIKTRGQQVTLSCSPISGHRSVSWYQQTPGQGLQFLFEYFSETQRNKGNFPGRFSGRQFSNSRSEMNVSTLELGDSALYLCASSLGGSGNQPQHFGDGTRLSIL.